These 15 T cell receptor beta chains share one sample of origin, sequenced in a study of blood T cells in healthy people across ages (dated by TCRdb to between 2015 and 2017). The library came from 5' RACE. TCRdb shows the sequencer as Illumina HiSeq 2500. The second PCR ran for about 6 to 12 cycles and used a J-beta primer mix along with a sample-barcoded 5' primer. TCRdb itself trimmed the public reads at Q25 with fastp, ran MiXCR and retained productive beta chains. Records with the same CDR3 protein are collapsed into one entry carrying the most frequent genes and DNA. A total of 650,000 to 1,000,000 distinct CDR3 sequences appear in this sample, 46% of them only once. The ten largest clones represent around 18% of the sample. Sequenced: blood. The receptors shown here come from an elderly man in good health.

The V and J genes are TRBV24-1 and TRBJ2-6, with D uncertain. Germline V gene sequence: CDR1 KGHDR, CDR2 SFDVKD. V was pared by 5 bases and J by 0 bases, with 10 bases between. The CDR3 runs 16 residues. CDR3 loop: CATSAGRYSGANVLTF. The CDR3 DNA reads TGTGCCACCAGTGCTGGCAGATACTCTGGGGCCAACGTCCTGACTTTC.

CDR3 in amino acids: CSARDAIAGGSLYEQYF. DNA for the CDR3: TGCAGTGCTAGAGATGCAATAGCGGGAGGGTCCCTCTACGAGCAGTACTTC. The rearrangement links TRBV20-1 to TRBJ2-7; 11 positions agree with TRBD2. Germline V CDR1 and CDR2: DFQATT, SNEGSKA (reference sequence). The CDR3 runs 17 residues. The V gene end was trimmed by 0 bases and the J gene end by 3 bases; junction bases not matched to a gene: 10.

This clonotype was picked up a small number of times. The J gene is TRBJ2-3, the V gene TRBV4-3; 7 positions match TRBD2. Germline CDR1 and CDR2: LGHNA and YSLEER. With V trimmed by 3 bases and J by 3 bases, 9 bases remained unmatched. The CDR3 spans 16 residues. For the CDR3, the DNA is TGCGCCAGCAGCCAGGATGGACTAGGAGGAACAGATACGCAGTATTTT. It specifies CASSQDGLGGTDTQYF.

This sequence joins TRBV29-1 and TRBJ2-1; 8 bases agree with TRBD1. The CDR3 loop spans 14 amino acids. CDR1 is SQVTM and CDR2 is ANQGSEA in the germline V gene. Germline trimming cut 5 bases from V and 13 bases from J; bases unmatched to any gene: 16. The CDR3 DNA follows: TGCAGCGTTTCAACAGGGGGTAGGGGAGAGACCCAGTTCTTC. Translated: CSVSTGGRGETQFF.

V and J are TRBV6-1 and TRBJ2-7; D perhaps matches TRBD2 (5 bases). With 8 bases removed from V and 2 bases from J, the gap between germline ends came to 13 bases. The CDR3 is 13 residues long. Germline V gene data show CDR1 as MNHNS and CDR2 as SASEGT. In nucleotides, the CDR3 is TGTGCCAGCCTAGCTACGGTTACCTACGAGCAGTACTTC. Encoded protein: CASLATVTYEQYF.

The CDR3 is CASSPSSGRPHNEQYF. The CDR3 DNA reads TGTGCCAGCTCACCGTCTAGCGGCAGACCACACAATGAGCAGTACTTC. This chain joins TRBV18 and TRBJ2-7, with 7 bases fitting TRBD2. The trim removed 3 bases at V and 7 bases at J, leaving 15 bases unmatched. The CDR3 has 16 amino acids. The germline gives CDR1 KGHSH, CDR2 LQKENI.

V gene TRBV20-1 combines with J gene TRBJ2-1, with TRBD2 matching 9 bases. CDR1 and CDR2 (germline): DFQATT, SNEGSKA (reference sequence). CDR3 length equals 14 residues. V shed 2 bases and J 7 bases; nucleotides not matched to a gene: 6. The CDR3 DNA follows: TGCAGTGCTAGACCCCCTAGCGGGACAAATGAGCAGTTCTTC. It yields the protein CSARPPSGTNEQFF.

This clonotype appeared a few times. The V call is TRBV5-1, the J call TRBJ2-7; D tentatively reads TRBD1 or TRBD2 (5 bases each). Trimming cost V 4 bases and J 6 bases, with 20 bases left between them. The CDR3 covers 15 residues. Germline CDR1 is SGHRS and CDR2 is YFSETQ. For the CDR3, the DNA is TGCGCCAGCAGCCCAATAGCGAACGGGCAGGGCGAGCAGTACTTC. Its translation: CASSPIANGQGEQYF.

Comments on this clonotype: Given a much more abundant clone one base away, this may be a read error. The chain combines TRBV7-3 with TRBJ2-7; 11 bases agree with TRBD2. This CDR3 spans 16 amino acids. Germline CDR1 SGHTA, CDR2 FQGTGA. V lost 3 bases and J lost 7; bases outside the gene matches: 11. The CDR3 spells CASSLTSGNIYNEQYF. CDR3 DNA sequence: TGTGCCAGCAGCTTGACTAGCGGGAATATCTACAATGAGCAGTACTTC.

Worth noting for this clonotype: A much bigger clone sits one base away, suggesting this may be a read error. The J gene is TRBJ2-5, the V gene TRBV27, with D possibly being TRBD1 (5 bases). TRBJ2-7 explains the end of the DNA better; the J call may be wrong. Germline lookup yields CDR1 MNHEY and CDR2 SMNVEV (reference sequence). The CDR3 consists of 15 residues. Here the CDR3 DNA reads TGTGCCAGCAGTTTCTGGACAAGGGGAAGAGACGAGCAGTACTTC. It encodes CASSFWTRGRDEQYF.

The chain employs TRBV20-1 and TRBJ2-3, with 15 positions matching TRBD2. Germline V gene lookup returns CDR1 DFQATT and CDR2 SNEGSKA (reference sequence). This CDR3 has 16 amino acids. V gave up 5 bases and J gave up 2 bases; unmatched junction bases: 5. In nucleotides, the CDR3 is TGCAGTGCTCGGACTAGCGGGGGGGTCAACACAGATACGCAGTATTTT. This codes for CSARTSGGVNTDTQYF.

V and J are TRBV7-3 and TRBJ2-1; D remains unclear. This CDR3 is built from 17 residues. V was trimmed by 0 bases and J by 1 base, leaving 13 bases between them. Germline CDR1 and CDR2: SGHTA and FQGTGA. CDR3 sequence: CASSLTSEPESYNEQFF. CDR3 coding DNA: TGTGCCAGCAGCTTAACGTCCGAGCCCGAGTCCTACAATGAGCAGTTCTTC.

This sequence joins TRBV20-1 and TRBJ2-1, with D possibly TRBD1 on 5 matching bases. The germline gives CDR1 DFQATT, CDR2 SNEGSKA (reference sequence). The CDR3 length is 13 residues. Trimming cost V 6 bases and J 2 bases, with 11 bases left between them. CDR3 DNA sequence: TGCAGTGCCCAAAAGACAGCCTACAATGAGCAGTTCTTC. Translation gives CSAQKTAYNEQFF.

CDR3 in amino acids: CASSEARQGDSPLHF. The CDR3 coding sequence is TGTGCCAGCAGTGAAGCGAGACAGGGGGATTCACCCCTCCACTTT. The chain couples TRBV2 to TRBJ1-6, with TRBD1 matching over 9 bases. V gave up 0 bases and J gave up 8 bases; unmatched junction bases: 2. Germline V lookup: CDR1 SNHLY, CDR2 FYNNEI. The CDR3 extends over 15 amino acids.

This clonotype was observed a handful of times. The gene calls are TRBV6-2 or TRBV6-3 and TRBJ1-2, with TRBD1 as a possible D gene (6 bases). This CDR3 contains 12 residues. V was clipped by 6 bases and J by 8 bases, with 13 bases between them. Germline CDR1 MNHEY, CDR2 SVGEGT. The CDR3 DNA is TGTGCCAGCAGCTTAGACGGGACAGGCTACACCTTC. Translating gives CASSLDGTGYTF.